A selection of T cell receptor beta chains follows, all from one sample in a study of T cell repertoires in aging, cancer and after chemotherapy. TCRdb re-called the multiplex PCR reads with MiXCR, one entry per CDR3 protein. The sample consists of more than 7,500 distinct CDR3 sequences, under 65% of them appearing once. The material sequenced was blood. These receptors were collected from a human donor in good health. Each CDR3 is given with its conserved first and last residue. Each record gives: D gene, J gene, V gene, clone size, CDR3 protein, CDR3 DNA. The D gene is left open where the match is weak. The size of a clone is reported for some rows only, either as once, few or many, or as a class for expanded clones.

d_call: TRBD2; j_call: TRBJ2-1; v_call: TRBV24-1; clone_size: -; cdr3_aa: CATSDLGSGGTHF; cdr3_nt: TGTGCCACCAGTGATTTAGGGAGCGGGGGGACCCACTTC
d_call: -; j_call: TRBJ2-7; v_call: TRBV18; clone_size: -; cdr3_aa: CASSPLPLHEQYF; cdr3_nt: TGTGCCAGCTCACCACTTCCTCTCCACGAGCAGTACTTC
d_call: -; j_call: TRBJ1-2; v_call: TRBV12-3/TRBV12-4; clone_size: -; cdr3_aa: CASSLNPYGYTF; cdr3_nt: TGTGCCAGCAGTTTAAACCCCTACGGCTACACCTTC
d_call: TRBD1; j_call: TRBJ1-1; v_call: TRBV30; clone_size: -; cdr3_aa: CAWSVGTGPTEAFF; cdr3_nt: TGTGCCTGGAGTGTCGGGACAGGGCCCACTGAAGCTTTCTTT
d_call: -; j_call: TRBJ2-7; v_call: TRBV29-1; clone_size: medium-sized; cdr3_aa: CSVDREGTGEQYF; cdr3_nt: TGCAGCGTTGACCGCGAGGGCACTGGCGAGCAGTACTTC
d_call: -; j_call: TRBJ2-7; v_call: TRBV5-4; clone_size: -; cdr3_aa: CASRAGAAYEQYF; cdr3_nt: TGTGCCAGCAGGGCCGGGGCCGCCTACGAGCAGTACTTC
d_call: -; j_call: TRBJ2-2; v_call: TRBV12-3/TRBV12-4; clone_size: -; cdr3_aa: CASSYSLTGELFF; cdr3_nt: TGTGCCAGCAGTTATAGCCTCACCGGGGAGCTGTTTTTT
d_call: -; j_call: TRBJ2-5; v_call: TRBV15; clone_size: -; cdr3_aa: CATSRRDQETQYF; cdr3_nt: TGTGCCACCAGCAGAAGGGACCAAGAGACCCAGTACTTC
d_call: -; j_call: TRBJ2-7; v_call: TRBV19; clone_size: -; cdr3_aa: CASSLTYEQYF; cdr3_nt: TGTGCCAGTAGTTTAACCTACGAGCAGTACTTC
d_call: TRBD2; j_call: TRBJ2-1; v_call: TRBV5-6; clone_size: few; cdr3_aa: CASSPTSGGYNEQFF; cdr3_nt: TGTGCCAGCAGCCCGACCAGCGGGGGGTACAATGAGCAGTTCTTC
d_call: TRBD1; j_call: TRBJ1-2; v_call: TRBV28; clone_size: -; cdr3_aa: CASRSPDRVQFYGYTF; cdr3_nt: TGTGCCAGCAGGTCACCTGACAGGGTTCAGTTCTATGGCTACACCTTC
d_call: -; j_call: TRBJ2-2; v_call: TRBV6-1; clone_size: few; cdr3_aa: CASSPDARRTGELFF; cdr3_nt: TGTGCCAGCAGTCCGGACGCCCGGAGGACCGGGGAGCTGTTTTTT
d_call: -; j_call: TRBJ2-3; v_call: TRBV12-3/TRBV12-4; clone_size: once; cdr3_aa: CASSSTGPLSTDTQYF; cdr3_nt: TGTGCCAGCAGTTCTACAGGTCCCCTCAGCACAGATACGCAGTATTTT
d_call: TRBD1; j_call: TRBJ2-5; v_call: TRBV19; clone_size: few; cdr3_aa: CASSPGTGGLGETQYF; cdr3_nt: TGTGCCAGTAGTCCCGGGACAGGGGGCCTAGGAGAGACCCAGTACTTC
d_call: -; j_call: TRBJ2-7; v_call: TRBV30; clone_size: -; cdr3_aa: CAWSIGGDLDYEQYF; cdr3_nt: TGTGCCTGGAGTATTGGAGGGGATCTCGATTACGAGCAGTACTTC
d_call: -; j_call: TRBJ1-4; v_call: TRBV6-5; clone_size: -; cdr3_aa: CASRSTGRNEKLFF; cdr3_nt: TGTGCCAGCAGGTCCACAGGACGAAATGAAAAACTGTTTTTT
d_call: -; j_call: TRBJ2-7; v_call: TRBV18; clone_size: few; cdr3_aa: CASSGQRNYEQYF; cdr3_nt: TGTGCCAGCTCGGGTCAGCGAAACTACGAGCAGTACTTC
d_call: TRBD2; j_call: TRBJ2-1; v_call: TRBV19; clone_size: once; cdr3_aa: CASSTSGGAENEQFF; cdr3_nt: TGTGCCAGTTCGACTAGCGGGGGGGCCGAGAATGAGCAGTTCTTC
d_call: -; j_call: TRBJ2-3; v_call: TRBV10-3; clone_size: -; cdr3_aa: CAISVGTPPDTQYF; cdr3_nt: TGTGCCATCAGTGTAGGAACCCCCCCGGATACGCAGTATTTT
d_call: TRBD1; j_call: TRBJ1-1; v_call: TRBV29-1; clone_size: few; cdr3_aa: CSATGGSNTEAFF; cdr3_nt: TGCAGCGCAACAGGGGGATCGAACACTGAAGCTTTCTTT
d_call: -; j_call: TRBJ1-1; v_call: TRBV12-3/TRBV12-4; clone_size: -; cdr3_aa: CASGRQLNTEAFF; cdr3_nt: TGTGCCAGCGGGCGACAGCTGAACACTGAAGCTTTCTTT
d_call: -; j_call: TRBJ2-2; v_call: TRBV24-1; clone_size: -; cdr3_aa: CATSDFAGTNGELFF; cdr3_nt: TGTGCCACCAGTGATTTTGCAGGGACGAACGGGGAGCTGTTTTTT
d_call: -; j_call: TRBJ1-2; v_call: TRBV15; clone_size: -; cdr3_aa: CATSSRSGYTF; cdr3_nt: TGTGCCACCAGCAGCAGGAGTGGCTACACCTTC
d_call: -; j_call: TRBJ2-3; v_call: TRBV29-1; clone_size: -; cdr3_aa: CSVASSGTDTQYF; cdr3_nt: TGCAGCGTTGCCTCTAGCGGCACAGATACGCAGTATTTT
d_call: -; j_call: TRBJ2-7; v_call: TRBV20-1; clone_size: -; cdr3_aa: CSAEDSRSYEQYF; cdr3_nt: TGCAGTGCTGAGGACAGTAGGAGCTACGAGCAGTACTTC
d_call: TRBD1; j_call: TRBJ1-2; v_call: TRBV29-1; clone_size: -; cdr3_aa: CSVFRDSSGYTF; cdr3_nt: TGCAGCGTATTTAGGGACAGCTCTGGCTACACCTTC
d_call: TRBD2; j_call: TRBJ2-3; v_call: TRBV18; clone_size: once; cdr3_aa: CASSRLESGSGNTQYF; cdr3_nt: TGTGCCAGCTCACGGTTGGAGAGCGGGAGCGGGAATACGCAGTATTTT
d_call: TRBD1; j_call: TRBJ2-5; v_call: TRBV18; clone_size: few; cdr3_aa: CASSPGTGAQETQYF; cdr3_nt: TGTGCCAGCTCACCAGGGACAGGGGCCCAAGAGACCCAGTACTTC
d_call: -; j_call: TRBJ2-2; v_call: TRBV30; clone_size: few; cdr3_aa: CAWSTPIADPIGELFF; cdr3_nt: TGTGCCTGGAGTACCCCAATAGCGGACCCCATCGGGGAGCTGTTTTTT
d_call: -; j_call: TRBJ1-3; v_call: TRBV6-5; clone_size: -; cdr3_aa: CASSYSRLRSGNTIYF; cdr3_nt: TGTGCCAGCAGTTACTCCAGGCTACGCTCTGGAAACACCATATATTTT
d_call: -; j_call: TRBJ1-6; v_call: TRBV30; clone_size: -; cdr3_aa: CAWRSWTESSYNSPLHF; cdr3_nt: TGTGCCTGGAGATCCTGGACTGAGAGCTCCTATAATTCACCCCTCCACTTT
d_call: -; j_call: TRBJ2-5; v_call: TRBV6-1; clone_size: few; cdr3_aa: CASSYSPGTLQETQYF; cdr3_nt: TGTGCCAGCAGTTACTCCCCCGGGACTCTGCAAGAGACCCAGTACTTC
d_call: -; j_call: TRBJ2-7; v_call: TRBV5-1; clone_size: -; cdr3_aa: CASMAAGAYEQYF; cdr3_nt: TGCGCTAGCATGGCCGCCGGGGCCTACGAGCAGTACTTC
d_call: -; j_call: TRBJ1-1; v_call: TRBV15; clone_size: -; cdr3_aa: CATSRGRQQFVGAFF; cdr3_nt: TGTGCCACCAGCAGAGGTCGGCAGCAATTCGTAGGAGCTTTCTTT
d_call: -; j_call: TRBJ1-4; v_call: TRBV6-5; clone_size: -; cdr3_aa: CASSYDSPEKLFF; cdr3_nt: TGTGCCAGCAGTTACGACAGCCCTGAAAAACTGTTTTTT
d_call: TRBD1; j_call: TRBJ2-7; v_call: TRBV30; clone_size: few; cdr3_aa: CAWTPGQTYEQYF; cdr3_nt: TGTGCCTGGACCCCGGGACAGACCTACGAGCAGTACTTC
d_call: TRBD2; j_call: TRBJ2-1; v_call: TRBV7-9; clone_size: once; cdr3_aa: CASSRTLLANVGNEQFF; cdr3_nt: TGTGCCAGCAGCCGTACCTTACTAGCGAATGTTGGTAATGAGCAGTTCTTC
d_call: -; j_call: TRBJ2-7; v_call: TRBV27; clone_size: -; cdr3_aa: CASSKSRYEQYF; cdr3_nt: TGTGCCAGCAGTAAATCAAGATACGAGCAGTACTTC
d_call: TRBD1; j_call: TRBJ1-5; v_call: TRBV20-1; clone_size: -; cdr3_aa: CSARDRVGNQPQHF; cdr3_nt: TGCAGTGCCCGGGACAGGGTAGGCAATCAGCCCCAGCATTTT
d_call: -; j_call: TRBJ1-5; v_call: TRBV6-6; clone_size: -; cdr3_aa: CASKAENSNQPQHF; cdr3_nt: TGTGCCAGCAAAGCAGAAAATAGCAATCAGCCCCAGCATTTT
d_call: -; j_call: TRBJ1-6; v_call: TRBV30; clone_size: -; cdr3_aa: CAWKRAGSPLHF; cdr3_nt: TGTGCCTGGAAAAGGGCAGGCTCACCCCTCCACTTT
d_call: -; j_call: TRBJ1-6; v_call: TRBV19; clone_size: -; cdr3_aa: CASSISAIIGNSPLHF; cdr3_nt: TGTGCCAGTAGTATTTCGGCAATTATTGGGAATTCACCCCTCCACTTT
d_call: -; j_call: TRBJ2-1; v_call: TRBV19; clone_size: -; cdr3_aa: CASSLRGSGPDEQFF; cdr3_nt: TGTGCCAGTAGCCTCCGGGGGAGCGGTCCGGATGAGCAGTTCTTC
d_call: TRBD2; j_call: TRBJ2-5; v_call: TRBV20-1; clone_size: -; cdr3_aa: CSATAPGLAGGETQYF; cdr3_nt: TGCAGTGCTACAGCCCCGGGACTAGCGGGAGGTGAGACCCAGTACTTC
d_call: TRBD1; j_call: TRBJ2-7; v_call: TRBV27; clone_size: -; cdr3_aa: CASTPLGTGAYEQYF; cdr3_nt: TGTGCCAGCACCCCTCTGGGGACAGGGGCCTACGAGCAGTACTTC
d_call: TRBD1; j_call: TRBJ1-1; v_call: TRBV5-6; clone_size: -; cdr3_aa: CASSRGRNTEAFF; cdr3_nt: TGTGCCAGCAGCAGGGGGCGAAACACTGAAGCTTTCTTT
d_call: -; j_call: TRBJ2-7; v_call: TRBV29-1; clone_size: -; cdr3_aa: CSVEEGSRGRPHEQYF; cdr3_nt: TGCAGCGTTGAAGAGGGGTCACGGGGGCGTCCCCACGAGCAGTACTTC
d_call: -; j_call: TRBJ1-2; v_call: TRBV27; clone_size: -; cdr3_aa: CASADRKRWGYTF; cdr3_nt: TGTGCCAGCGCGGACAGAAAACGTTGGGGCTACACCTTC